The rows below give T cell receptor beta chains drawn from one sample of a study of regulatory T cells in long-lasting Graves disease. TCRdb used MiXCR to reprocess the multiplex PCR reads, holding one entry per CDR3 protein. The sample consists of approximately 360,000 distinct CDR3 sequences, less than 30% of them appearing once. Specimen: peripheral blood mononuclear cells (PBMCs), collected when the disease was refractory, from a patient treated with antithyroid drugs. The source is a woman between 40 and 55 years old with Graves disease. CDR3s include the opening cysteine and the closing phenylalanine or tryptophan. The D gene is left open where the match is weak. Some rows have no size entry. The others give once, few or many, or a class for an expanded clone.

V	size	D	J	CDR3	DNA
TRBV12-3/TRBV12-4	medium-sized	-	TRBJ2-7	CASSFGTGHEQYF	TGTGCCAGCAGTTTCGGCACTGGCCACGAGCAGTACTTC
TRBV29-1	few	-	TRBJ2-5	CSVVEGRVRLETQYF	TGCAGCGTTGTAGAGGGCAGGGTTCGTTTGGAGACCCAGTACTTC
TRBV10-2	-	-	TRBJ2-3	CASGGWDTQYF	TGCGCCAGCGGCGGCTGGGATACGCAGTATTTT
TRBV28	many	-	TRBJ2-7	CASSPFARASLSYEQYF	TGTGCCAGCAGTCCCTTCGCCCGGGCCTCACTCTCCTACGAGCAGTACTTC
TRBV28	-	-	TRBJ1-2	CASSTPGPGYTF	TGTGCCAGCAGTACCCCAGGTCCGGGCTACACCTTC
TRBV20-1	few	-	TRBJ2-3	CSARKSYTDTQYF	TGCAGTGCTAGGAAGTCGTACACAGATACGCAGTATTTT
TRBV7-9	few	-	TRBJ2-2	CASSLTDDGEGTGELFF	TGTGCCAGCAGCTTAACCGACGATGGAGAGGGAACCGGGGAGCTGTTTTTT
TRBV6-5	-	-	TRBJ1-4	CASSYLGGHLEKLFF	TGTGCCAGCAGTTACCTGGGGGGCCACCTTGAAAAACTGTTTTTT
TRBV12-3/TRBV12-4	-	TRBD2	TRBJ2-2	CASSLRGLASSTGELFF	TGTGCCAGCAGTTTAAGGGGACTAGCTTCGAGCACCGGGGAGCTGTTTTTT
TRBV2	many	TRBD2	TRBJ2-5	CASSSIAGGLTQYF	TGTGCCAGCAGCTCGATAGCGGGAGGGTTGACCCAGTACTTC
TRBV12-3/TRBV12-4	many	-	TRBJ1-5	CASSLGGDQPQHF	TGTGCCAGCAGTTTGGGCGGGGATCAGCCCCAGCATTTT
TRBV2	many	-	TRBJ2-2	CASIRQGGGELFF	TGTGCCAGCATCAGACAGGGAGGCGGGGAGCTGTTTTTT